The rows below give T cell receptor beta chains drawn from one sample of a study of blood T cell repertoires in COVID-19. Method: immunoSEQ multiplex PCR; TCRdb's copy keeps in-frame clones and lacks some. Seen here are approximately 250,000 clones, approximately 84% observed once, and the top ten hold approximately 0.89%. The sequencing input was peripheral blood. The receptors here all came from a man in his forties with acute or convalescent COVID-19. The CDR3 runs from the conserved cysteine through the conserved F or W. The order of the fields is J gene, D gene, V gene, clone size, CDR3 protein, CDR3 DNA. A D gene is named only where the DNA matches it firmly. Clone size is stated in some rows and not others, as once, few, many or a class when expanded.

j_gene: TRBJ2-7
d_gene: -
v_gene: TRBV27
abundance: -
CDR3aa: CASSLEGHFPYEQYF
CDR3nt: TGTGCCAGCAGTTTAGAGGGACACTTCCCCTACGAGCAGTACTTC

j_gene: TRBJ2-5
d_gene: -
v_gene: TRBV2
abundance: -
CDR3aa: CASTLRNEAQYF
CDR3nt: TGTGCCAGCACCCTACGTAATGAGGCCCAGTACTTC

j_gene: TRBJ1-6
d_gene: TRBD1
v_gene: TRBV4-2
abundance: few
CDR3aa: CASSGRDRVNSPLHF
CDR3nt: TGTGCCAGCAGCGGGAGAGACAGGGTTAATTCACCCCTCCACTTT

j_gene: TRBJ2-3
d_gene: -
v_gene: TRBV7-2
abundance: -
CDR3aa: CASSLSRGITDTQYF
CDR3nt: TGTGCCAGCAGCTTAAGTCGGGGAATCACAGATACGCAGTATTTT

j_gene: TRBJ1-2
d_gene: TRBD1
v_gene: TRBV5-4
abundance: -
CDR3aa: CASSLGQGANYGYTF
CDR3nt: TGTGCCAGCAGCTTAGGACAGGGGGCTAACTATGGCTACACCTTC

j_gene: TRBJ1-6
d_gene: -
v_gene: TRBV27
abundance: -
CDR3aa: CASSSIQAAESPLHF
CDR3nt: TGTGCCAGCAGCTCTATACAGGCCGCGGAATCACCCCTCCACTTT

j_gene: TRBJ2-1
d_gene: TRBD2
v_gene: TRBV4-3
abundance: -
CDR3aa: CASSQDAGGLSYNEQFF
CDR3nt: TGCGCCAGCAGCCAAGATGCGGGGGGCCTATCCTACAATGAGCAGTTCTTC

j_gene: TRBJ1-5
d_gene: TRBD1
v_gene: TRBV28
abundance: once
CDR3aa: CASSHRGDEFYSNQPQHF
CDR3nt: TGTGCCAGCAGTCACAGGGGCGATGAATTTTATAGCAATCAGCCCCAGCATTTT

j_gene: TRBJ1-2
d_gene: TRBD1
v_gene: TRBV6-5
abundance: -
CDR3aa: CASSNQETGTVSYTF
CDR3nt: TGTGCCAGCAGTAACCAGGAGACAGGGACGGTGTCCTACACCTTC

j_gene: TRBJ2-3
d_gene: -
v_gene: TRBV14
abundance: -
CDR3aa: CASSQDLRDTQYF
CDR3nt: TGTGCCAGCAGCCAAGATTTGAGGGATACGCAGTATTTT

j_gene: TRBJ2-2
d_gene: -
v_gene: TRBV19
abundance: -
CDR3aa: CASSTKQGDYTGELFF
CDR3nt: TGTGCCAGTAGTACTAAACAGGGTGATTACACCGGGGAGCTGTTTTTT

j_gene: TRBJ1-5
d_gene: -
v_gene: TRBV4-1
abundance: -
CDR3aa: CASSQDREVSNQPQHF
CDR3nt: TGCGCCAGCAGCCAAGATCGGGAGGTTAGCAATCAGCCCCAGCATTTT

j_gene: TRBJ1-3
d_gene: -
v_gene: TRBV2
abundance: -
CDR3aa: CATGGRGNTIYF
CDR3nt: TGTGCCACCGGTGGGCGAGGAAACACCATATATTTT

j_gene: TRBJ1-4
d_gene: -
v_gene: TRBV7-8
abundance: -
CDR3aa: CASTSGHTLATNEKLFF
CDR3nt: TGTGCCAGCACCTCAGGACACACCCTCGCAACTAATGAAAAACTGTTTTTT

j_gene: TRBJ2-1
d_gene: -
v_gene: TRBV14
abundance: once
CDR3aa: CASSQQGGSYNEQFF
CDR3nt: TGTGCCAGCAGCCAACAGGGGGGCTCCTACAATGAGCAGTTCTTC

j_gene: TRBJ1-6
d_gene: -
v_gene: TRBV19
abundance: -
CDR3aa: CASSTGNSPLHF
CDR3nt: TGTGCCAGTAGTACAGGGAATTCACCCCTCCACTTT

j_gene: TRBJ1-1
d_gene: -
v_gene: TRBV7-3
abundance: -
CDR3aa: CASSLMRERAEAFF
CDR3nt: TGTGCCAGCAGCTTAATGCGGGAGAGGGCTGAAGCTTTCTTT

j_gene: TRBJ1-2
d_gene: -
v_gene: TRBV7-9
abundance: few
CDR3aa: CASSLSSGGYTF
CDR3nt: TGTGCCAGCAGCTTATCATCAGGGGGCTACACCTTC

j_gene: TRBJ1-1
d_gene: -
v_gene: TRBV15
abundance: few
CDR3aa: CATSGHLNTEAFF
CDR3nt: TGTGCCACCAGCGGACACCTTAACACTGAAGCTTTCTTT

j_gene: TRBJ1-6
d_gene: -
v_gene: TRBV15
abundance: -
CDR3aa: CATSGGGNSPLHF
CDR3nt: TGTGCCACCTCCGGGGGGGGGAATTCACCCCTCCACTTT

j_gene: TRBJ1-6
d_gene: -
v_gene: TRBV9
abundance: -
CDR3aa: CASSVGGERGSPLHF
CDR3nt: TGTGCCAGCAGCGTGGGAGGGGAAAGAGGTTCACCCCTCCACTTT

j_gene: TRBJ1-6
d_gene: -
v_gene: TRBV6-5
abundance: -
CDR3aa: CASSRQDSPLHF
CDR3nt: TGTGCCAGCTCAAGACAAGATTCACCCCTCCACTTT

j_gene: TRBJ2-6
d_gene: -
v_gene: TRBV10-3
abundance: -
CDR3aa: CAIMRERGANVLTF
CDR3nt: TGTGCCATCATGAGGGAGAGGGGGGCCAACGTCCTGACTTTC

j_gene: TRBJ1-5
d_gene: -
v_gene: TRBV4-1
abundance: -
CDR3aa: CASSQESYSNQPQHF
CDR3nt: TGCGCCAGCAGCCAAGAAAGCTATAGCAATCAGCCCCAGCATTTT

j_gene: TRBJ2-1
d_gene: TRBD2
v_gene: TRBV7-9
abundance: -
CDR3aa: CASSRGGTYNEQFF
CDR3nt: TGTGCCAGCAGCCGGGGGGGAACCTACAATGAGCAGTTCTTC

j_gene: TRBJ1-2
d_gene: TRBD1
v_gene: TRBV4-3
abundance: -
CDR3aa: CASSPDGTAPYSGYTF
CDR3nt: TGCGCCAGCAGCCCGGATGGGACAGCACCTTATAGCGGCTACACCTTC

j_gene: TRBJ1-5
d_gene: TRBD1
v_gene: TRBV28
abundance: -
CDR3aa: CASSLGPSGGYQPQHF
CDR3nt: TGTGCCAGCAGTTTAGGCCCTTCAGGGGGCTATCAGCCCCAGCATTTT

j_gene: TRBJ2-3
d_gene: TRBD1
v_gene: TRBV7-8
abundance: -
CDR3aa: CASSRGTGRSDTQYF
CDR3nt: TGTGCCAGCAGCCGAGGGACAGGGAGGTCTGATACGCAGTATTTT

j_gene: TRBJ1-2
d_gene: -
v_gene: TRBV5-8
abundance: -
CDR3aa: CASSRAGYGYTF
CDR3nt: TGTGCCAGCAGCCGAGCGGGCTATGGCTACACCTTC

j_gene: TRBJ1-1
d_gene: -
v_gene: TRBV5-1
abundance: -
CDR3aa: CASSADTEAFF
CDR3nt: TGCGCCAGCAGCGCAGACACTGAAGCTTTCTTT

j_gene: TRBJ1-1
d_gene: -
v_gene: TRBV7-2
abundance: -
CDR3aa: CASSLMGVRGEAFF
CDR3nt: TGTGCCAGCAGCTTAATGGGTGTCAGAGGTGAAGCTTTCTTT

j_gene: TRBJ2-1
d_gene: TRBD2
v_gene: TRBV11-2
abundance: once
CDR3aa: CASSFFASGGSEQFF
CDR3nt: TGTGCCAGCAGCTTTTTTGCTAGCGGGGGGAGTGAGCAGTTCTTC

j_gene: TRBJ1-2
d_gene: TRBD1
v_gene: TRBV27
abundance: -
CDR3aa: CASRDNRGNYGYTF
CDR3nt: TGTGCCAGCAGGGACAACAGGGGGAACTATGGCTACACCTTC

j_gene: TRBJ1-1
d_gene: TRBD1
v_gene: TRBV6-5
abundance: many
CDR3aa: CASRLGADRGEAFF
CDR3nt: TGTGCCAGCAGATTAGGAGCGGACAGGGGCGAAGCTTTCTTT

j_gene: TRBJ1-2
d_gene: TRBD1
v_gene: TRBV27
abundance: -
CDR3aa: CASRRTQGDRGDGYTF
CDR3nt: TGTGCCAGCAGAAGAACCCAGGGGGACAGGGGGGATGGCTACACCTTC

j_gene: TRBJ2-1
d_gene: TRBD1
v_gene: TRBV20-1
abundance: -
CDR3aa: CSATGQVEQFF
CDR3nt: TGCAGTGCAACCGGACAGGTTGAGCAGTTCTTC

j_gene: TRBJ2-2
d_gene: -
v_gene: TRBV5-1
abundance: -
CDR3aa: CASRFVSNTGELFF
CDR3nt: TGCGCCAGCAGATTCGTATCGAACACCGGGGAGCTGTTTTTT

j_gene: TRBJ1-2
d_gene: -
v_gene: TRBV29-1
abundance: -
CDR3aa: CSVDAGYGYTF
CDR3nt: TGCAGCGTTGACGCCGGCTATGGCTACACCTTC

j_gene: TRBJ1-6
d_gene: TRBD1
v_gene: TRBV7-3
abundance: -
CDR3aa: CASSLTGTGSSYNSPLHF
CDR3nt: TGTGCCAGCAGCTTAACCGGGACAGGGAGCTCCTATAATTCACCCCTCCACTTT

j_gene: TRBJ1-1
d_gene: -
v_gene: TRBV19
abundance: once
CDR3aa: CASSSSGGVYTEAFF
CDR3nt: TGTGCCAGTAGTTCATCGGGAGGGGTTTACACTGAAGCTTTCTTT

j_gene: TRBJ2-2
d_gene: -
v_gene: TRBV27
abundance: -
CDR3aa: CASSLEGAVGELFF
CDR3nt: TGTGCCAGCAGTTTGGAGGGGGCGGTCGGGGAGCTGTTTTTT

j_gene: TRBJ2-2
d_gene: -
v_gene: TRBV30
abundance: -
CDR3aa: CAWRETGPGELFF
CDR3nt: TGTGCCTGGAGAGAAACAGGCCCCGGGGAGCTGTTTTTT

j_gene: TRBJ1-2
d_gene: TRBD1
v_gene: TRBV30
abundance: -
CDR3aa: CAWSRKDRGYGYTF
CDR3nt: TGTGCCTGGAGCCGAAAAGACAGGGGCTATGGCTACACCTTC

j_gene: TRBJ2-3
d_gene: TRBD1
v_gene: TRBV27
abundance: -
CDR3aa: CASSERQGLDTWGHTQYF
CDR3nt: TGTGCCAGCAGTGAGCGACAGGGTCTGGATACCTGGGGACATACGCAGTATTTT